Shown below are 2 T cell receptor beta chains from a single sample sequenced in a study of blood T cell repertoires in COVID-19 (dated by TCRdb to about 2020). The library was obtained by the immunoSEQ multiplex PCR assay. The table comes from immuneACCESS by way of TCRdb, which keeps in-frame sequences with V and J called. Part of the clones is missing from these tables; in studies checked, under half for an unresolved V gene and the rest for unknown reasons. This sample lists around 320,000 clones; 85% to 90% were detected once. The top ten hold under 3% of the sample. Sequencing used PBMCs or T cells enriched from blood (not recorded which). The receptors originated from a woman aged 50 to 60 who had been exposed to COVID-19.

J is TRBJ2-5 and V is TRBV29-1, with D possibly matching TRBD2 (5 bases). The CDR3 covers 14 residues. V shed 3 bases and J shed 5 bases, with 16 bases lying between them. Germline V lookup: CDR1 SQVTM, CDR2 ANQGSEA. This CDR3 reads CSVEQRGISETQYF. The DNA for the CDR3 is TGCAGCGTTGAGCAACGGGGTATTTCGGAGACCCAGTACTTC.

The chain uses TRBV6-5 and TRBJ2-7, with a tentative D call TRBD2 (6 bases). Germline V lookup: CDR1 MNHEY, CDR2 SVGAGI. This CDR3 is 15 amino acids long. The germline V and J ends were trimmed by 6 bases and 4 bases, with 19 bases remaining between them. The CDR3 spells CASRDHLGSLYEQYF. CDR3 nucleotide sequence: TGTGCCAGCAGGGATCATCTCGGGAGCTTATACGAGCAGTACTTC.